This TCR beta chain stems from a study of cytomegalovirus exposure and HLA in healthy donors. Whole-study findings and limits: In a later analysis, several top co-occurrence clusters appeared linked to parvovirus B19, influenza, CMV and Epstein-Barr virus. Later analysis revealed greater clonal expansion in HLA-associated TCR beta chains than in equally common others. A few of the chains that were CMV-associated were confirmed in vitro to be specific for CMV antigens. In an earlier analysis, about 87% or about 30%: the productive usage of most TCR beta V segments.

As to this clone: No antigen is known for it.

Both 60 Vbeta primers and 13 Jbeta primers went into the PCR. The table came from immunoSEQ multiplex PCR; TCRdb's copy has only in-frame clones and leaves some out. The data show approximately 89,000 clones, with over 65% seen just once and 10% to 13% held by the top ten. The V and J ends lost 0 bases and 4 bases respectively, with 13 bases between them. The CDR3 is 16 residues long. Germline V CDR1 and CDR2: SGHRS, YFSETQ. The chain couples TRBV5-1 to TRBJ2-2; possible D gene TRBD2, 5 bases. The TCR was taken from a human donor in good health. The sample comprised PBMCs. CDR3 loop: CASSLARGRATGELFF. The CDR3, as DNA: TGCGCCAGCAGCTTGGCTCGGGGTCGGGCCACCGGGGAGCTGTTTTTT.